This passage covers 32 T cell receptor beta chains from one sample sequenced in a study of blood T cell repertoires in COVID-19. Measured with immunoSEQ multiplex PCR; TCRdb has only the in-frame clones, and not every one. The sample consists of 150,000 to 200,000 clones, over 75% of them appearing once. Sequencing input: PBMCs or T cells enriched from blood (not recorded which). These receptors were obtained from a woman between 18 and 29 years old who had recovered from COVID-19.

The rearrangement links TRBV28 to TRBJ2-3, with 13 positions matching TRBD2. Per the germline V gene, CDR1 is MDHEN and CDR2 is SYDVKM. V was clipped by 4 bases and J by 1 base; unmatched bases: 5. The CDR3 consists of 17 residues. For the CDR3, the DNA is TGTGCCAGCAGTTCACCCACTAGCGGGAGGGGCACAGATACGCAGTATTTT. Encoded protein: CASSSPTSGRGTDTQYF.

The rearrangement joins TRBV29-1 to TRBJ1-3, with TRBD1 matching 7 bases. This CDR3 region has 13 residues. After removal of 6 bases from V and 2 bases from J, the junction contained 4 bases not matched to a gene. Germline CDR1 and CDR2: SQVTM and ANQGSEA. As DNA, the CDR3 is TGCAGCGTCAAGGGGGCCGCTGGAAACACCATATATTTT. Translation gives CSVKGAAGNTIYF.

The CDR3: CASSLTSLAGGEQFF. CDR3 nucleotide sequence: TGTGCCAGCAGCTTGACTAGCCTGGCTGGCGGTGAGCAGTTCTTC. The chain has TRBV7-2 and TRBJ2-1; TRBD2 matches at 7 bases. The V gene end was trimmed by 3 bases and the J gene end by 9 bases; junction bases not matched to a gene: 11. The CDR3 has 15 amino acids. CDR1 and CDR2 (germline): SGHTA, FQGNSA.

The J gene is TRBJ2-1, the V gene TRBV11-2; TRBD2 aligns across 11 bases. V trimming: 7 bases; J trimming: 12 bases; junction bases outside the gene matches: 11. Per the germline V gene, CDR1 is SGHAT and CDR2 is FQNNGV. There are 14 residues in the CDR3. The CDR3 region has the DNA TGTGCCAGCACCCGTGAACTAGCGGGGGTATGGCAGTTCTTC. Translating it yields CASTRELAGVWQFF.

V is TRBV6-2 or TRBV6-3 and J is TRBJ1-1; the D gene is possibly TRBD1 (6 bases). Germline V gene sequence: CDR1 MNHEY, CDR2 SVGEGT. The CDR3 runs to 15 residues. Deletions cut 5 bases from V and 3 bases from J, with 16 bases between. The CDR3 protein is CASSPQRTGYTEAFF. DNA for the CDR3: TGTGCCAGCAGTCCACAGAGAACAGGGTACACTGAAGCTTTCTTT.

This chain connects TRBV7-2 to TRBJ2-5; D possibly corresponds to TRBD1 (5 bases). CDR3 size: 16 residues. Trimming cost V 3 bases and J 9 bases, with 23 bases left between them. Looked up from germline, CDR1 is SGHTA and CDR2 is FQGNSA. The CDR3 spells CASSFGRADSLRPQYF. CDR3 coding DNA: TGTGCCAGCAGCTTCGGCAGAGCAGACAGCCTGAGACCCCAGTACTTC.

The genes are TRBV7-6 and TRBJ1-1; no definite D call. Germline CDR1 SGHVS, CDR2 FNYEAQ. This CDR3 spans 13 amino acids. Trimming pared 4 bases from V and 2 bases from J, leaving 8 bases between. The DNA for the CDR3 is TGTGCCAGCAGCTCAGACTCAAACACTGAAGCTTTCTTT. This sequence encodes CASSSDSNTEAFF.

The CDR3 DNA follows: TGTGCCAGCAGCTCCAGGGTTCAGCCCCAGCATTTT. It yields the protein CASSSRVQPQHF. This chain uses TRBV6-2 or TRBV6-3 with TRBJ1-5; D perhaps matches TRBD1 (5 bases). Germline lookup yields CDR1 MNHEY and CDR2 SVGEGT. The length of the CDR3 is 12 residues. With 6 bases removed from V and 6 bases from J, the gap between germline ends came to 9 bases.

This clone came up once. The chain recombines TRBV5-1 with TRBJ1-6; 8 bases fit TRBD1. The CDR3 spans 17 residues. The germline V gene encodes CDR1 SGHRS and CDR2 YFSETQ. V lost 3 bases, J lost 9 bases, and 14 bases stayed unmatched. The CDR3: CASSSTLGQGGGSPLHF. The CDR3 nucleotides read TGCGCCAGCAGCTCGACGCTCGGACAGGGTGGGGGTTCACCCCTCCACTTT. The full variable domain, rest sourced from reference TRBV5-1 and TRBJ1-6, is KAGVTQTPRYLIKTRGQQVTLSCSPISGHRSVSWYQQTPGQGLQFLFEYFSETQRNKGNFPGRFSGRQFSNSRSEMNVSTLELGDSALYLCASSSTLGQGGGSPLHFGNGTRLTVT.

V gene TRBV11-3 combines with J gene TRBJ2-1; 9 nucleotides align to TRBD2. Germline loops: CDR1 SGHNT, CDR2 YENEEA. This CDR3 is built from 15 residues. Germline trimming cut 1 base from V and 8 bases from J; bases unmatched to any gene: 6. CDR3 loop: CASSLGTSDADEQFF. The CDR3 DNA reads as TGTGCCAGCAGCTTAGGGACTAGCGACGCCGATGAGCAGTTCTTC.

The CDR3 nucleotides are TGCGCCAGCAGTGAGTCGAGTGGGGGGATTCCCTACGAGCAGTACTTC. Residues: CASSESSGGIPYEQYF. The chain carries TRBV10-1 and TRBJ2-7, with D possibly TRBD2 on 6 matching bases. Looked up from germline, CDR1 is WNHNN and CDR2 is SYGVQD (reference sequence). Trimming shortened V by 0 bases and J by 2 bases, and 14 bases separated the two germline ends. This CDR3 contains 16 residues.

The chain links TRBV27 to TRBJ2-3, with 12 bases identical to TRBD2. This CDR3 contains 16 residues. V was pared by 5 bases and J by 2 bases, with 5 bases of the junction left unmatched. Germline V gives CDR1 MNHEY, CDR2 SMNVEV (reference sequence). CDR3 sequence: CASSPRLAGATDTQYF. CDR3 bases: TGTGCCAGCAGTCCTAGACTAGCGGGGGCCACAGATACGCAGTATTTT.

This clone was seen a few times. V gene TRBV5-4 combines with J gene TRBJ2-7, with 9 bases matching TRBD1. Germline values: CDR1 SGHNT, CDR2 YYREEE (reference sequence). The CDR3 has 15 amino acids. With V trimmed by 2 bases and J by 3 bases, 6 bases remained unmatched. CDR3 DNA sequence: TGTGCCAGCAGCTTATCGGGACAGGGTTACTACGAGCAGTACTTC. This sequence encodes CASSLSGQGYYEQYF.

The V call is TRBV7-9, the J call TRBJ2-1; TRBD2 agrees at 9 bases. The germline CDR1 and CDR2 sequences are SEHNR and FQNEAQ (reference sequence). This CDR3 has 14 amino acids. Germline trimming cut 2 bases from V and 4 bases from J; bases unmatched to any gene: 0. In DNA form, the CDR3 reads TGTGCCAGCAGCTTAACTAGCGGGTACAATGAGCAGTTCTTC. This encodes CASSLTSGYNEQFF.

The chain is built from TRBV3-1 (or the pseudogene TRBV3-2) and TRBJ1-6; 10 bases are a match to TRBD1. V was clipped by 4 bases and J by 3 bases; unmatched bases: 0. This CDR3 region has 15 residues. Germline values: CDR1 LGHDT, CDR2 YNNKEL (reference sequence). CDR3 protein: CASSRDRGYNSPLHF. The CDR3 DNA sequence: TGTGCCAGCAGCCGGGACAGGGGCTATAATTCACCCCTCCACTTT.

The genes are TRBV6-4 and TRBJ2-1, with 7 bases aligning to TRBD2. The CDR3 loop spans 16 amino acids. J gave up 6 bases and V 0 bases, and 8 bases lay outside the gene matches. Germline lookup yields CDR1 MRHNA and CDR2 SNTAGT. In DNA form, the CDR3 reads TGTGCCAGCAGTGACTCGATGGGAGGGCCGGGCAATGAGCAGTTCTTC. Protein sequence: CASSDSMGGPGNEQFF.

The chain carries TRBV28 and TRBJ2-1, with 12 bases matching TRBD2. CDR3 length equals 18 residues. CDR1 is MDHEN and CDR2 is SYDVKM in the germline V gene. The ends lost 4 bases at V and 0 bases at J; junction bases unmatched: 7. The CDR3 is CASSSTSGGFSSYNEQFF. The CDR3 region has the DNA TGTGCCAGCAGTTCCACTAGCGGGGGGTTTTCCTCCTACAATGAGCAGTTCTTC.

About this clone: Given a much more abundant clone one base away, this may be a read error. The sample holds other DNA sequences that translate to the same CDR3. The chain has TRBV6-4 and TRBJ2-1; 8 nucleotides match TRBD2. From germline, CDR1 is MRHNA and CDR2 SNTAGT. The CDR3 loop spans 15 amino acids. V was clipped by 3 bases and J by 5 bases; unmatched bases: 6. In nucleotides, the CDR3 is TGTGCCAGCAGTGATGAAGCGGGAGAGAACAATGAGCAGTTCTTC. Amino acids: CASSDEAGENNEQFF.

The rearrangement uses TRBV28 and TRBJ1-1; possible D gene TRBD1, 6 bases. Germline assignment: CDR1 MDHEN and CDR2 SYDVKM. With 3 bases removed from V and 4 bases from J, the gap between germline ends came to 15 bases. This CDR3 has 15 amino acids. DNA for the CDR3: TGTGCCAGCAGTTTCGAACAGGGATTGCGCACTGAAGCTTTCTTT. This gives the protein CASSFEQGLRTEAFF. The full variable domain, with the rest looked up from reference TRBV28 and TRBJ1-1, is DVKVTQSSRYLVKRTGEKVFLECVQDMDHENMFWYRQDPGLGLRLIYFSYDVKMKEKGDIPEGYSVSREKKERFSLILESASTNQTSMYLCASSFEQGLRTEAFFGQGTRLTVV.

The chain combines TRBV12-3 or TRBV12-4 with TRBJ1-4; D is possibly TRBD1 (5 bases). Trimming cost V 6 bases and J 8 bases, with 13 bases left between them. CDR3 length equals 13 residues. CDR3 amino acids: CASSPGTFEKLFF. The CDR3 DNA reads as TGTGCCAGCAGCCCAGGGACTTTCGAAAAACTGTTTTTT.

The chain links TRBV5-1 to TRBJ1-1; 7 nucleotides match TRBD1. This CDR3 comprises 13 residues. The junction had 4 bases not matched to a gene; V was cut back by 4 bases and J by 4 bases. CDR1 and CDR2 (germline): SGHRS, YFSETQ. This CDR3 is CASSDTGVTEAFF. The DNA of the CDR3 is TGCGCCAGCAGCGACACAGGGGTCACTGAAGCTTTCTTT.

For this clone: No conserved phenylalanine or tryptophan ends this CDR3, so it is likely a read error. The DNA is omitted, as the CDR3 cannot be located on it reliably, and the CDR3 follows TCRdb's listing. The chain carries TRBV7-6 and TRBJ1-1; the table's D call TRBD1 went unverified against the DNA. The CDR3 is made up of 10 amino acids, end residues included. The germline V gene has CDR1 SGHVS and CDR2 FNYEAQ. CDR3 sequence reads: CASSTHRTIS.

The rearrangement links TRBV5-1 to TRBJ2-3; the D gene is possibly TRBD2 (5 bases). CDR3 length: 17 amino acids. The germline V and J ends were trimmed by 4 bases and 1 base, with 19 bases remaining between them. Germline V CDR1 and CDR2: SGHRS, YFSETQ. CDR3 sequence reads: CASSAVTSGLGTDTQYF. In DNA form, the CDR3 reads TGCGCCAGCAGCGCCGTCACCTCGGGATTAGGCACAGATACGCAGTATTTT.

The rearrangement links TRBV5-4 to TRBJ2-7, with 7 bases that match TRBD1. V lost 0 bases and J lost 4; bases outside the gene matches: 4. Germline-derived CDR1 and CDR2 are SGHNT and YYREEE (reference sequence). This CDR3 has 14 amino acids. The chain's CDR3 is CASSLEDRRYEQYF. The CDR3, as DNA: TGTGCCAGCAGCTTGGAGGACAGGAGATACGAGCAGTACTTC.

This clone occurred once. J is TRBJ1-5 and V is TRBV7-2; unclear D gene. The V gene lost 5 bases and the J gene lost 3 bases, with 14 bases spanning the gap. This CDR3 spans 15 amino acids. Germline CDR1 and CDR2: SGHTA and FQGNSA. CDR3 nucleotides: TGTGCCAGCAGCCGCCTATCCGGGGTCAATCAGCCCCAGCATTTT. It translates to CASSRLSGVNQPQHF.

The chain uses TRBV19 and TRBJ2-2; the match to TRBD1 covers 8 bases. V lost 2 bases to trimming and J lost 3 bases; unmatched junction nucleotides: 11. Germline-derived CDR1 and CDR2 are LNHDA and SQIVND (reference sequence). There are 18 residues in the CDR3. The CDR3 here is CASSINLQGEPYTGELFF. The CDR3 DNA follows: TGTGCCAGTAGTATAAACTTACAGGGGGAACCGTACACCGGGGAGCTGTTTTTT.

The rearrangement joins TRBV7-3 to TRBJ2-3, with D perhaps matching TRBD2 (6 bases). The CDR3 has 14 amino acids. The ends were cut back, 5 bases at V and 5 bases at J, with 14 bases in the middle. Per germline, CDR1 SGHTA and CDR2 FQGTGA. CDR3 sequence: CASSLGTARDTQYF. The CDR3 nucleotides are TGTGCCAGCAGCCTGGGGACTGCGAGAGATACGCAGTATTTT.

The chain joins TRBV19 to TRBJ2-3; D may be TRBD1 (6 bases). CDR3 length: 17 amino acids. V was shortened by 3 bases and J by 0 bases, with 16 bases between the two germline ends. Germline V gene sequence: CDR1 LNHDA, CDR2 SQIVND (reference sequence). CDR3 nucleotide sequence: TGTGCCAGTAGTATTGAGTTAGGCAGGGGCAGCACAGATACGCAGTATTTT. This sequence encodes CASSIELGRGSTDTQYF. The variable domain in full, with the rest retrieved from reference TRBV19 and TRBJ2-3, is DGGITQSPKYLFRKEGQNVTLSCEQNLNHDAMYWYRQDPGQGLRLIYYSQIVNDFQKGDIAEGYSVSREKKESFPLTVTSAQKNPTAFYLCASSIELGRGSTDTQYFGPGTRLTVL.

The rearrangement joins TRBV25-1 to TRBJ1-6, with D tentatively TRBD1 (6 bases). The CDR3 length is 13 residues. Germline V CDR1 and CDR2: MGHDK, SYGVNS. The V gene lost 4 bases and the J gene lost 7 bases, with 8 bases spanning the gap. CDR3 sequence reads: CASSGQGNSPLHF. CDR3 DNA sequence: TGTGCCAGCAGTGGTCAGGGGAATTCACCCCTCCACTTT.

This chain uses TRBV7-2 with TRBJ1-5; 7 bases are shared with TRBD1. Unmatched junction bases numbered 8, after V lost 5 bases and J lost 1 base. The CDR3 loop spans 16 amino acids. Germline-derived CDR1 and CDR2 are SGHTA and FQGNSA. The CDR3, as DNA: TGTGCCAGCAGCACACCCCAACAGGGGAGCAATCAGCCCCAGCATTTT. Encoded protein: CASSTPQQGSNQPQHF.

Concerning this clone: The junction departs from germline at one end; a sequencing error may be responsible. The rearrangement uses TRBV7-2 and TRBJ2-7; 11 bases fit TRBD2. The CDR3 consists of 14 residues. Germline-derived CDR1 and CDR2 are SGHTA and FQGNSA. For the CDR3, the DNA is TGTGCCAGCAGCCTAGCGGGAGGTGTCTACGAGCAGTACTTC. It yields the protein CASSLAGGVYEQYF.

V and J are TRBV20-1 and TRBJ1-6; tentative D call: TRBD1 (5 bases). This CDR3 region has 11 residues. Trimming cost V 5 bases and J 16 bases, with 15 bases left between them. In germline, CDR1 is DFQATT, CDR2 SNEGSKA (reference sequence). The CDR3 reads CSADRNRELHF. The CDR3 DNA is TGCAGTGCTGACAGAAATAGGGAACTCCACTTT.